The 5 T cell receptor beta chains below come from one sample, sequenced in a study of blood T cell repertoires in COVID-19. The protocol was immunoSEQ multiplex PCR, while the TCRdb copy is restricted to in-frame clones and leaves out a portion. The profile shows approximately 94,000 clones, 88% of them singletons. Material: peripheral blood. Source of these receptors: a woman aged 70-85 years with acute or convalescent COVID-19.

The chain couples TRBV13 to TRBJ2-1, with a weak D call TRBD1 (6 bases). Trimming cost V 7 bases and J 7 bases, with 26 bases left between them. Per germline, CDR1 PRHDT and CDR2 FYEKMQ (reference sequence). The length of the CDR3 is 17 residues. CDR3 amino acids: CASKYLKSGELPNEQFF. In nucleotides, the CDR3 is TGTGCCAGCAAATACCTTAAATCAGGGGAACTTCCGAATGAGCAGTTCTTC.

The chain couples TRBV9 to TRBJ1-3, with D uncertain. The CDR3 is made up of 16 amino acids. Trimming cost V 0 bases and J 2 bases, with 12 bases left between them. Germline CDR1 reads SGDLS; CDR2 reads YYNGEE. CDR3 sequence reads: CASSVVEGQTGNTIYF. CDR3 nucleotides: TGTGCCAGCAGCGTAGTTGAGGGCCAGACTGGAAACACCATATATTTT.

The chain recombines TRBV4-1 with TRBJ1-2, with D possibly being TRBD1 (5 bases). The V end lost 0 bases, the J end lost 4 bases, and 9 bases lay between the germline ends. The CDR3 length is 14 residues. Germline V gives CDR1 MGHRA, CDR2 YSYEKL. CDR3 protein: CASSQELGGYGYTF. The CDR3 DNA reads as TGCGCCAGCAGCCAAGAACTGGGGGGCTATGGCTACACCTTC.

The chain has TRBV6-5 and TRBJ2-1, with unresolved D. The germline CDR1 and CDR2 sequences are MNHEY and SVGAGI. The CDR3 is 11 amino acids. Trimming stripped 7 bases from V and 4 bases from J, with 5 bases between. In nucleotides, the CDR3 is TGTGCCAGCACCGAGTACAATGAGCAGTTCTTC. This sequence encodes CASTEYNEQFF.

The J gene is TRBJ2-7, the V gene TRBV19; TRBD1 agrees at 9 bases. The CDR3 runs 13 residues. With V trimmed by 3 bases and J by 3 bases, 0 bases remained unmatched. CDR1 is LNHDA and CDR2 is SQIVND in the germline V gene (reference sequence). CDR3 sequence (DNA): TGTGCCAGTAGTATGGACAGGGGCTACGAGCAGTACTTC. Its protein is CASSMDRGYEQYF.